The 14 T cell receptor beta chains below all came from one sample that was sequenced in a study of radiation and T cells in renal cell carcinoma (TCRdb year 2020). Library construction relied on the immunoSEQ multiplex PCR assay. Held by TCRdb, this immuneACCESS table contains in-frame sequences only and omits some clones. Under half of the omission traces to an unresolved V gene where checked; the cause of the rest is unknown. In all, the sample holds 120,000 to 150,000 clones, and approximately 86% of those were seen once. Of the sample, about a sixth is held by the ten largest clones. The time point label for this specimen denotes: blood 4 weeks post-SBRT, at nephrectomy. The sample's treatment or condition label is to be understood as: 15 Gy SBRT to primary tumor, nephrectomy 4 weeks later. This material consisted of blood, taken from a patient whose treatment included radiotherapy and nephrectomy. These receptors were obtained from a woman aged 50 to 65 with renal cell carcinoma.

This chain joins TRBV2 and TRBJ2-3; 8 bases line up with TRBD1. The V segment lost 4 bases and the J segment 7 bases; nucleotides outside the gene matches: 7. CDR1 SNHLY and CDR2 FYNNEI come from the germline V gene. This CDR3 contains 14 residues. CDR3 sequence: CASSGSHRGNTQYF. The CDR3 bases are TGTGCCAGCAGTGGGTCTCACAGGGGGAATACGCAGTATTTT. Based on the CDR3 plus reference TRBV2 and TRBJ2-3, the full variable domain is EPEVTQTPSHQVTQMGQEVILRCVPISNHLYFYWYRQILGQKVEFLVSFYNNEISEKSEIFDDQFSVERPDGSNFTLKIRSTKLEDSAMYFCASSGSHRGNTQYFGPGTRLTVL.

This clone was seen a few times. V is TRBV10-3 and J is TRBJ1-1; TRBD1 matches at 7 bases. V lost 6 bases, J lost 7 bases, and 2 bases stayed unmatched. The V gene's germline CDR1 is ENHRY and CDR2 SYGVKD. This CDR3 comprises 11 residues. As DNA, the CDR3 is TGTGCCATCAGAAGACAGGGTGAAGCTTTCTTT. Translated: CAIRRQGEAFF.

The chain couples TRBV5-1 to TRBJ2-7, with 13 positions matching TRBD2. In germline, CDR1 is SGHRS, CDR2 YFSETQ. CDR3 length: 18 residues. V lost 3 bases to trimming and J lost 0 bases; unmatched junction nucleotides: 9. CDR3 residues: CASSSSGTSGASSYEQYF. For the CDR3, the DNA is TGCGCCAGCAGCTCCTCCGGGACTAGCGGGGCTAGCTCCTACGAGCAGTACTTC.

The rearrangement joins TRBV28 to TRBJ2-2; possibly TRBD1 or TRBD2 for D (5 bases each). The germline V gene encodes CDR1 MDHEN and CDR2 SYDVKM. V was pared by 4 bases and J by 4 bases, with 16 bases between. The CDR3 totals 16 residues. The CDR3 DNA reads TGTGCCAGCAGTTCGGACACAGAGGGTGGCACCGGGGAGCTGTTTTTT. Its translation: CASSSDTEGGTGELFF.

In its sample, this clone was seen a few times. The chain uses TRBV25-1 and TRBJ1-1; D ambiguous. Per the germline V gene, CDR1 is MGHDK and CDR2 is SYGVNS. The CDR3 has 12 amino acids. V gave up 7 bases and J gave up 2 bases, with 8 bases separating them. The CDR3, as DNA: TGTGCCAGCACGTCTGCTAACACTGAAGCTTTCTTT. Translation gives CASTSANTEAFF.

The chain is built from TRBV28 and TRBJ1-2; a possible D gene is TRBD1 (5 bases). Germline CDR1 reads MDHEN; CDR2 reads SYDVKM. Trimming pared 4 bases from V and 9 bases from J, leaving 18 bases between. The CDR3 totals 14 residues. CDR3 DNA sequence: TGTGCCAGCAGTTCGGGGACGGACGTTCGGAGCTACACCTTC. Protein product: CASSSGTDVRSYTF.

This clone occurred a few times. V is TRBV28 and J is TRBJ1-5; TRBD1 matches 8 bases. This CDR3 is built from 14 residues. The germline V gene encodes CDR1 MDHEN and CDR2 SYDVKM. The V and J ends lost 5 bases and 2 bases, in that order; junction bases with no gene match: 2. The CDR3 is CASSLDRGNQPQHF. The DNA of the CDR3 is TGTGCCAGCAGTCTGGACAGGGGCAATCAGCCCCAGCATTTT.

V gene TRBV6-5 combines with J gene TRBJ1-2; a weak D match, TRBD1 (5 bases). Trimming pared 6 bases from V and 3 bases from J, leaving 11 bases between. CDR1 is MNHEY and CDR2 is SVGAGI in the germline V gene. The CDR3 sequence is 13 residues long. The CDR3 reads CASRRRVHYGYTF. CDR3 sequence (DNA): TGTGCCAGCAGACGCAGGGTGCACTATGGCTACACCTTC.

The chain recombines TRBV27 with TRBJ2-5, with TRBD2 matching over 11 bases. The germline CDR1 and CDR2 sequences are MNHEY and SMNVEV (reference sequence). V was clipped by 6 bases and J by 4 bases; unmatched bases: 7. The CDR3 loop spans 15 amino acids. CDR3 nucleotides: TGTGCCAGCAGCCCACTAGCGGGAGTGGCAGAGACCCAGTACTTC. This translates into CASSPLAGVAETQYF.

The chain uses TRBV5-6 and TRBJ1-2; a possible D gene is TRBD1 (6 bases). CDR3 size: 15 residues. Looked up from germline, CDR1 is SGHDT and CDR2 is YYEEEE. V gave up 4 bases and J gave up 0 bases, with 13 bases separating them. CDR3 DNA: TGTGCCAGCAGCCCGGGACGGACAGCTAACTATGGCTACACCTTC. It is translated as CASSPGRTANYGYTF.

This clone was detected only a few times. V usage is TRBV7-9 and J usage is TRBJ1-1; 10 bases line up with TRBD1. V dropped 5 bases and J dropped 10; count of bases not matched to a gene: 4. Germline values: CDR1 SEHNR, CDR2 FQNEAQ (reference sequence). This CDR3 region has 12 residues. This CDR3 reads CASSLWTGGAFF. CDR3 nucleotides: TGTGCCAGCAGCCTATGGACAGGGGGAGCTTTCTTT.

This chain uses TRBV9 with TRBJ2-1; D assignment may be TRBD1 or TRBD2 (5 bases each). CDR3 length: 15 residues. CDR1 is SGDLS and CDR2 is YYNGEE in the germline V gene. V was cut by 0 bases and J by 7 bases, with 14 bases left in between. CDR3 amino acids: CASSVGDPATNEQFF. The CDR3 DNA reads TGTGCCAGCAGCGTAGGGGACCCCGCGACGAATGAGCAGTTCTTC.

V is TRBV15 and J is TRBJ2-7; D gene unclear. This CDR3 is 14 amino acids long. Germline V gene lookup returns CDR1 LNHNV and CDR2 YYDKDF (reference sequence). V was clipped by 0 bases and J by 3 bases, with 9 bases between them. This CDR3 is CATSRDRVSYEQYF. The CDR3 nucleotides read TGTGCCACCAGCAGAGATCGGGTGAGCTACGAGCAGTACTTC.

The chain couples TRBV29-1 to TRBJ2-3; D perhaps matches TRBD2 (5 bases). Germline CDR1 and CDR2: SQVTM and ANQGSEA. V was shortened by 6 bases and J by 0 bases, with 10 bases between the two germline ends. CDR3 length equals 13 residues. The CDR3 DNA follows: TGCAGCGTGGGTAGCGTAAGCACAGATACGCAGTATTTT. Translating it yields CSVGSVSTDTQYF.